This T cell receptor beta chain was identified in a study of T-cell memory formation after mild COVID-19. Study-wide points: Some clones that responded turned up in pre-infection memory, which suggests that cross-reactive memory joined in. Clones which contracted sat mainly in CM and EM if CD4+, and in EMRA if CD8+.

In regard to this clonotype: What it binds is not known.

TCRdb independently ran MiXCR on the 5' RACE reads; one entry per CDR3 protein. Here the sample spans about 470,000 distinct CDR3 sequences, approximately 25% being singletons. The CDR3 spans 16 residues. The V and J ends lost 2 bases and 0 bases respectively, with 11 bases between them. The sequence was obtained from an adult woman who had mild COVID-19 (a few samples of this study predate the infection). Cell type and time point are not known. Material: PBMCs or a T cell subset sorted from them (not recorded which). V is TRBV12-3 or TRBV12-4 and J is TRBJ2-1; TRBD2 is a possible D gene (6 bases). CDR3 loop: CASSLHGRSSYNEQFF. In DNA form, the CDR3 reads TGTGCCAGCAGTTTACACGGGAGAAGCTCCTACAATGAGCAGTTCTTC.